This T cell receptor beta chain was documented in a study of blood T cell repertoires in COVID-19. About the study: T cells, B-cell-depleted T cells, or PBMCs supplied cDNA or gDNA.

Germline CDR1 and CDR2: LNHDA and SQIVND (reference sequence). V was clipped by 6 bases and J by 9 bases, with 12 bases between them. CDR3 length equals 12 residues. Authors' data handling: Reference gene primers were amplified, and this amplification served to estimate nucleated cell counts. The table came from immunoSEQ multiplex PCR; TCRdb's copy has only in-frame clones and leaves some out. V and J calls and clone size are given by that table; D and trimming were obtained from the DNA. Here the sample spans some 190,000 clones, around 80% being singletons. The material sequenced was peripheral blood. J is TRBJ1-5 and V is TRBV19; D is unclear. The source of this sequence is a human donor in a cohort sampled during active COVID-19. This CDR3 reads CASRKAGMPQHF. The DNA of the CDR3 is TGTGCCAGTAGAAAGGCGGGGATGCCCCAGCATTTT.